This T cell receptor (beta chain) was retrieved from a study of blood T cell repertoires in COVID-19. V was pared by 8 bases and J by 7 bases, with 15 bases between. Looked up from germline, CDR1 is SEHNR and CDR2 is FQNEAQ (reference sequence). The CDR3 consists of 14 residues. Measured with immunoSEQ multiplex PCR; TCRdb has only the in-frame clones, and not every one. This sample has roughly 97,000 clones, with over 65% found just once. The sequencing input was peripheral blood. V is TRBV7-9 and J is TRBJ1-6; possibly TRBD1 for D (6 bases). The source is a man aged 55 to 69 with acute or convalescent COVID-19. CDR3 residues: CASGWGTGNSPLHF. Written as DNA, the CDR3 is TGTGCCAGCGGCTGGGGAACAGGGAATTCACCCCTCCACTTT.